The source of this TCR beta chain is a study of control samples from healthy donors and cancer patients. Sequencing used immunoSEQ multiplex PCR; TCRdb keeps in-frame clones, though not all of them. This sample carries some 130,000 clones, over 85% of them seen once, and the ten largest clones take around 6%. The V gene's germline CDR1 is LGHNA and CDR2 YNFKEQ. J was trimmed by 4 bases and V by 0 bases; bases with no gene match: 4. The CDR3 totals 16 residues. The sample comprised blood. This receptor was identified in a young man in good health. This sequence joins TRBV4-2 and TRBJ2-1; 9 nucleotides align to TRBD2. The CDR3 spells CASSQERGGLYNEQFF. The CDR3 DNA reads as TGTGCCAGCAGCCAAGAGCGGGGGGGCCTATACAATGAGCAGTTCTTC.